This T cell receptor (beta chain) is drawn from a study of blood T cell repertoires in COVID-19. V was pared by 6 bases and J by 5 bases, with 16 bases between. In germline, CDR1 is MDHEN, CDR2 SYDVKM. CDR3 length: 14 residues. This clone occurred a few times. Produced via immunoSEQ multiplex PCR; TCRdb's table is partial and in-frame only. Of fewer than 40,000 clones detected, around nine tenths appear once; the ten largest clones hold 6.1%. The V gene is TRBV28, the J gene TRBJ1-1, with D hard to call. Sample: peripheral blood. The sequence came from a human donor in a cohort sampled during active COVID-19. CDR3 sequence reads: CASRSFIIRTEAFF. CDR3 coding DNA: TGTGCCAGCAGAAGTTTCATCATCCGGACTGAAGCTTTCTTT.